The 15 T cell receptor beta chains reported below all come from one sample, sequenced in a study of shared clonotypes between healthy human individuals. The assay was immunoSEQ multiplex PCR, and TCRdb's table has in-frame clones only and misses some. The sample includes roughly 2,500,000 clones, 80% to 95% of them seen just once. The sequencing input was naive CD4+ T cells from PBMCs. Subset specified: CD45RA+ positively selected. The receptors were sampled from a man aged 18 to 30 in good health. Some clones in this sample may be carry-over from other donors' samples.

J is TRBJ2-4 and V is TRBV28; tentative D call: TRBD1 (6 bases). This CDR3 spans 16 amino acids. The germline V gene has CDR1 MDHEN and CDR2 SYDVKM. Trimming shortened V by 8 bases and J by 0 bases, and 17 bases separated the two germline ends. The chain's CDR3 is CASHSRTALAKNIQYF. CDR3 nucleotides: TGTGCCAGCCACTCTCGGACAGCTTTAGCCAAAAACATTCAGTACTTC.

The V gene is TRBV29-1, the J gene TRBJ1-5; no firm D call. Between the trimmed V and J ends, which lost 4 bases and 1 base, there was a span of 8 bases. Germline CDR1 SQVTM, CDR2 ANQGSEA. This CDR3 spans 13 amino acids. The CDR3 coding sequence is TGCAGCGTTGTTCTGGGGAGCAATCAGCCCCAGCATTTT. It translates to CSVVLGSNQPQHF.

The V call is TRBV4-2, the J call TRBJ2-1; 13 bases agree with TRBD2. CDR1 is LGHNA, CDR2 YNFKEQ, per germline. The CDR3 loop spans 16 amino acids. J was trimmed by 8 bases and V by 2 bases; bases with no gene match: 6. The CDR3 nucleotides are TGTGCCAGCAGCCAAAGCACTAGCGGGAGGGCCGATGAGCAGTTCTTC. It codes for CASSQSTSGRADEQFF.

CDR3 DNA: TGTGCCTGGAGTGTAATGAGGAAAGAGACCCAGTACTTC. Its translation: CAWSVMRKETQYF. The chain has TRBV30 and TRBJ2-5; no clear D gene. In germline, CDR1 is GTSNPN, CDR2 SVGIG (reference sequence). The V gene lost 0 bases and the J gene lost 3 bases, with 8 bases spanning the gap. The CDR3 runs to 13 residues.

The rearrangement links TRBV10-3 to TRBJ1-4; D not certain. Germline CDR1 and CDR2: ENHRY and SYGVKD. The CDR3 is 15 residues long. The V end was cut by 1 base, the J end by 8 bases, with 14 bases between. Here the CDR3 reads CAISEWTPGREKLFF. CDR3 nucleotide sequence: TGTGCCATCAGTGAGTGGACGCCGGGTCGGGAAAAACTGTTTTTT.

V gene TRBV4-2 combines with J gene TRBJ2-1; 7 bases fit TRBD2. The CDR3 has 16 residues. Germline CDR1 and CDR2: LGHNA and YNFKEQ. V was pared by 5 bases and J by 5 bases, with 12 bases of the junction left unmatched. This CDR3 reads CASSYEASGGNNEQFF. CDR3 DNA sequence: TGTGCCAGCAGCTATGAGGCTAGCGGAGGTAACAATGAGCAGTTCTTC.

The CDR3, as DNA: TGTGCCAGCAGCTTTTCCGGGACCTGGTATGAAAAACTGTTTTTT. It is translated as CASSFSGTWYEKLFF. The V gene is TRBV7-7, the J gene TRBJ1-4; D perhaps matches TRBD1 (5 bases). The germline CDR1 and CDR2 sequences are SSHAT and FNYEAQ (reference sequence). CDR3 length: 15 residues. Deletions cut 3 bases from V and 6 bases from J, with 14 bases between.

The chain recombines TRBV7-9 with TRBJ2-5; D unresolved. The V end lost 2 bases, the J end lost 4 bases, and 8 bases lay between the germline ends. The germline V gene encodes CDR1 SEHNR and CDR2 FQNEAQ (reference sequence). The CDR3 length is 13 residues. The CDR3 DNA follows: TGTGCCAGCAGCTTACAAGATCGAGAGACCCAGTACTTC. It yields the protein CASSLQDRETQYF.

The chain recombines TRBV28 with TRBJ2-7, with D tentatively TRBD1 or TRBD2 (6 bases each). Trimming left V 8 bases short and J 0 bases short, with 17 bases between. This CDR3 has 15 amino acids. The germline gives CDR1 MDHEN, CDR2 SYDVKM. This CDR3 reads CASYSGGTPSYEQYF. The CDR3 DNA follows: TGTGCCAGCTATTCAGGCGGGACACCCTCCTACGAGCAGTACTTC.

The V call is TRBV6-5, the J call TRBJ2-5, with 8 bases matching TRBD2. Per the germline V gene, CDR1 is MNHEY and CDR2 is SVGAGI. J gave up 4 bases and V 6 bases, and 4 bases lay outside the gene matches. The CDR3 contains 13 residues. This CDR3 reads CASRRAGVETQYF. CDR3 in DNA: TGTGCCAGCAGGAGAGCGGGAGTAGAGACCCAGTACTTC.

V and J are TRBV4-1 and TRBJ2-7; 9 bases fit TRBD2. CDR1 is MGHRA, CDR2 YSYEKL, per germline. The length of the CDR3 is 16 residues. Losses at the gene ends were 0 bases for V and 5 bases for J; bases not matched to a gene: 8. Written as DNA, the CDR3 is TGCGCCAGCAGCCAAGAACAAGTAGCGGGAGTCAACGAGCAGTACTTC. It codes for CASSQEQVAGVNEQYF.

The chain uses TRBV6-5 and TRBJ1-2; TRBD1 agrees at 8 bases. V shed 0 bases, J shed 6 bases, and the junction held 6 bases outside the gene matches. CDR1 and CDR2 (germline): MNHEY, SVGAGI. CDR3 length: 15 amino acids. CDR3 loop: CASSYSVQGGNGYTF. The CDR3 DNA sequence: TGTGCCAGCAGTTACTCGGTACAGGGGGGGAATGGCTACACCTTC.

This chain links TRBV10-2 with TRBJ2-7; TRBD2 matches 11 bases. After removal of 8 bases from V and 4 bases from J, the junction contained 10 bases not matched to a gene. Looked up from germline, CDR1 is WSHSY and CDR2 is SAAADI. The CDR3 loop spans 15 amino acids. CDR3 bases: TGCGCCAGCCATAGCGGGAGGGCCCTTGTTTACGAGCAGTACTTC. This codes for CASHSGRALVYEQYF.

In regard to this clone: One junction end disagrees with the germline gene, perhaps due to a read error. As DNA, the CDR3 is TGTGCCAGCAGGGACTCGCCGCACGAGCAGTACTTC. Translated, it gives CASRDSPHEQYF. The rearrangement uses TRBV6-4 and TRBJ2-7; a possible D gene is TRBD2 (5 bases). CDR1 MRHNA and CDR2 SNTAGT come from the germline V gene. This CDR3 region has 12 residues.

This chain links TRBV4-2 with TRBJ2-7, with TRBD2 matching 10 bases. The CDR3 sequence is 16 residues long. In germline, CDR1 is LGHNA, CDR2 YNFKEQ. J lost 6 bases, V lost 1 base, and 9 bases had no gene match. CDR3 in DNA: TGTGCCAGCAGCCAAGTCGCTAGCGGGAGTAGTCCCGAGCAGTACTTC. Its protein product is CASSQVASGSSPEQYF.